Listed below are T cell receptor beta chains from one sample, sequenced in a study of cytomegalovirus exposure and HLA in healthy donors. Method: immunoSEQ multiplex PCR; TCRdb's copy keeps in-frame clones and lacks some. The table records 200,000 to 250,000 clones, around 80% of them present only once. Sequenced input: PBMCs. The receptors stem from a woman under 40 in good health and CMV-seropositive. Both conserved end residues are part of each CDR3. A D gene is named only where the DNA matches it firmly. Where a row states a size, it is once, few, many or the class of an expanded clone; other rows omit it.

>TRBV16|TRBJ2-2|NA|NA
TGTGCCAGCAGCCGGCGAAACAGGGTTGAAGGGGAGCTGTTTTTT
CASSRRNRVEGELFF
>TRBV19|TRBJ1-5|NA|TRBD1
TGTGCCAGTAGTATAGGGACAGGGGATAGGCCCCAGCATTTT
CASSIGTGDRPQHF
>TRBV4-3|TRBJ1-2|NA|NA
TGCGCCAGCAGCCAAGGGGGGTACTATGGCTACACCTTC
CASSQGGYYGYTF
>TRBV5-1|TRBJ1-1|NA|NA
TGCGCCAGCAGCTTGGCCTACGGTGAAGCTTTCTTT
CASSLAYGEAFF
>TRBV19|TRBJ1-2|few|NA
TGTGCCAGTAGTACCCTGACAGGTAACTATGGCTACACCTTC
CASSTLTGNYGYTF
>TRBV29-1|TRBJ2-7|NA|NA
TGCAGCGTTGGGGAAGGGAAACACGAGCAGTACTTC
CSVGEGKHEQYF
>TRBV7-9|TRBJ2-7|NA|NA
TGTGCCAGCGGGCGGGGAAATTACGAGCAGTACTTC
CASGRGNYEQYF
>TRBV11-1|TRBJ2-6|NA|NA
TGTGCCAGCAGCACCGGATACTCTGGGGCCAACGTCCTGACTTTC
CASSTGYSGANVLTF
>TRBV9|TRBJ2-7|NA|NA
TGTGCCAGCAGCGTAGGAGACACACCCTACGAGCAGTACTTC
CASSVGDTPYEQYF
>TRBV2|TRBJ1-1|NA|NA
TGTGCCACACTTAGGAGGGGCACTGAAGCTTTCTTT
CATLRRGTEAFF
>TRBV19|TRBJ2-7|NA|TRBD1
TGTGCCAGTAGGGGACAGGGGATCGACGAGCAGTACTTC
CASRGQGIDEQYF
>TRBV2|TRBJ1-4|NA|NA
TGTGCCAGCAGTGCCCTATTGGCAACTAATGAAAAACTGTTTTTT
CASSALLATNEKLFF
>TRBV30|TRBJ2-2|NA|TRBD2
TGTGCCTGGAGTGTAAAACTAGCGGGAGCCGGGGAGCTGTTTTTT
CAWSVKLAGAGELFF
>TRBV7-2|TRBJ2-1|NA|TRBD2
TGTGCCAGCAGCTTAAAAGGAGTCCTGTGGCGGGAGGGTTATGAGCAGTTCTTC
CASSLKGVLWREGYEQFF
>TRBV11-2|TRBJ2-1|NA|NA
TGTGCCAGCAGCTTAGACGGCCAGGGCAATGAGCAGTTCTTC
CASSLDGQGNEQFF
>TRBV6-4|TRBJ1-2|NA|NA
TGTGCCAGCAGTGATTCGGGAGGCTACACCTTC
CASSDSGGYTF
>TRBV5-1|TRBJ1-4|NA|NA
TGCGCCAGCAGCCCGGGGCGGGCTGAAAAACTGTTTTTT
CASSPGRAEKLFF
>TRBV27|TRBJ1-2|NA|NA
TGTGCCAGCAGCTACAAAGGGGGTGGCTACACCTTC
CASSYKGGGYTF
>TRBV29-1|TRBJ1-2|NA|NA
TGCAGCGTTGACGACCGGGTCCAGGGTATGGATGGCTACACCTTC
CSVDDRVQGMDGYTF
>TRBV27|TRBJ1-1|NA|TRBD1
TGTGCCAGCAGTTCCGACAGGGCCACTGAAGCTTTCTTT
CASSSDRATEAFF
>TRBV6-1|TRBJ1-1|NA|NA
TGTGCCAGCAGTGAATCAGCGGCTGAAGCTTTCTTT
CASSESAAEAFF
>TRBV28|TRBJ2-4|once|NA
TGTGCCAGCAGTTTGGCCAAAAACATTCAGTACTTC
CASSLAKNIQYF
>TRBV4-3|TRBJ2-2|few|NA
TGCGCCAGCAGCACCCTCACCGGGGAGCTGTTTTTT
CASSTLTGELFF
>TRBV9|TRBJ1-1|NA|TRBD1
TGTGCCAGCAGCGTAGGAGGGGGCGGGAACACTGAAGCTTTCTTT
CASSVGGGGNTEAFF
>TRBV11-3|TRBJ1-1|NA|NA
TGTGCCAGCAGCTTCGACAGGAACACTGAAGCTTTCTTT
CASSFDRNTEAFF
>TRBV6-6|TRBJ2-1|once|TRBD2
TGTGCCAGCAGACTCACTAGCGGGCCCTACAATGAGCAGTTCTTC
CASRLTSGPYNEQFF
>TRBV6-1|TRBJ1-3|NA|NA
TGTGCCAGCAGTCGATTCTCAGGGGATGGAAACACCATATATTTT
CASSRFSGDGNTIYF
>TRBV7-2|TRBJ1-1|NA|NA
TGTGCCAGCAGCTACTCAGGCGGGGTAGCTTTCTTT
CASSYSGGVAFF
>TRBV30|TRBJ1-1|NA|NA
TGTGCCTCTTTCGGACTTTATAACACTGAAGCTTTCTTT
CASFGLYNTEAFF
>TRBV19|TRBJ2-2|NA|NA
TGTGCCACCTCAGACCGGGAGAGGGAAACCGGGGAGCTGTTTTTT
CATSDRERETGELFF
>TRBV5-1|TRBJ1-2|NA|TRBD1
TGCGCCAGCAGCTCACAGGGGGCTGGCTATGGCTACACCTTC
CASSSQGAGYGYTF
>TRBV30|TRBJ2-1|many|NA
TGTGCCTGGAGTGAGAGGGCAGAATACAATGAGCAGTTCTTC
CAWSERAEYNEQFF
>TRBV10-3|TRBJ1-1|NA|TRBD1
TGTGCCATCAGTGGGACAGGGGGCACTGAAGCTTTCTTT
CAISGTGGTEAFF
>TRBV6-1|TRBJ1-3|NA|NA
TGTGCCAGCAGTGAAGAAGCCGGGGTTGGAAACACCATATATTTT
CASSEEAGVGNTIYF
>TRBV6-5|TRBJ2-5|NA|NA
TGTGCCAGCAGTTATAACCCCAGGACTAACCAAGAGACCCAGTACTTC
CASSYNPRTNQETQYF